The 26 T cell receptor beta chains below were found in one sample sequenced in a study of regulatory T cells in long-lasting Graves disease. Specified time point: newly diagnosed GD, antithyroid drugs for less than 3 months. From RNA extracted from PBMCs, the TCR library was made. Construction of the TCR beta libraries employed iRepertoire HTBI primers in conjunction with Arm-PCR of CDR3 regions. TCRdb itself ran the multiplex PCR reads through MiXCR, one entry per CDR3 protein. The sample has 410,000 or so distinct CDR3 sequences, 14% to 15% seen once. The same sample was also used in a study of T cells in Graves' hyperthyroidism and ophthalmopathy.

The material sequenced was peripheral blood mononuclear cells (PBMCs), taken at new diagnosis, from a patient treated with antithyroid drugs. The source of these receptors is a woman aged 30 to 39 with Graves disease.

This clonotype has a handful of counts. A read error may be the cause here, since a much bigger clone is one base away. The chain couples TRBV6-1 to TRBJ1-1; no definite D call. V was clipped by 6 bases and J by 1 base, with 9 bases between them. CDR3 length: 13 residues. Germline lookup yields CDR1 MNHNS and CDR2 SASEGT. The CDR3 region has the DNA TGTGCCAGCAGATCCGGGGAGAACACTGAAGCTTTCTTT. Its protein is CASRSGENTEAFF.

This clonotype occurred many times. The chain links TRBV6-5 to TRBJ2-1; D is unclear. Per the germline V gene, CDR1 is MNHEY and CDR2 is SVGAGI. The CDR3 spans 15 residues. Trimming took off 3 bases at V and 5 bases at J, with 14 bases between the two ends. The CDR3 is CASSYQAEPNNEQFF. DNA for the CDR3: TGTGCCAGCAGTTATCAGGCGGAACCTAACAATGAGCAGTTCTTC.

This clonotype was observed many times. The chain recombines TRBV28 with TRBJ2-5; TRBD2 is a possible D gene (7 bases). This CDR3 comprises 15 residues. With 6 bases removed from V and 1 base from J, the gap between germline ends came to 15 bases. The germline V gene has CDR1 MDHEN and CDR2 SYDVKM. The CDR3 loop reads CASRLGGGSQETQYF. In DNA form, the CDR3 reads TGTGCCAGCAGGCTAGGGGGGGGTTCCCAAGAGACCCAGTACTTC. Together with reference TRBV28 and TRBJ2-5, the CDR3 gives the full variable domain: DVKVTQSSRYLVKRTGEKVFLECVQDMDHENMFWYRQDPGLGLRLIYFSYDVKMKEKGDIPEGYSVSREKKERFSLILESASTNQTSMYLCASRLGGGSQETQYFGPGTRLLVL.

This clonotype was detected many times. The CDR3 is CASSPGHTSDTQYF. DNA for the CDR3: TGTGCCAGCAGCCCCGGGCATACCTCAGATACGCAGTATTTT. V and J are TRBV7-9 and TRBJ2-3; D is unclear. V was clipped by 5 bases and J by 4 bases, with 13 bases between them. Germline V gene lookup returns CDR1 SEHNR and CDR2 FQNEAQ (reference sequence). CDR3 length equals 14 residues.

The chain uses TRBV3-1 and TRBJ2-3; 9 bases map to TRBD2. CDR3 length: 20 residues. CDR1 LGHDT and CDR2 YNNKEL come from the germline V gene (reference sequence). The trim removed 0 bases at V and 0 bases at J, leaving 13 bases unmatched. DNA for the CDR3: TGTGCCAGCAGCCAAGATGTTCCCCTGACTAGCGGAGGTAGCACAGATACGCAGTATTTT. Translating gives CASSQDVPLTSGGSTDTQYF.

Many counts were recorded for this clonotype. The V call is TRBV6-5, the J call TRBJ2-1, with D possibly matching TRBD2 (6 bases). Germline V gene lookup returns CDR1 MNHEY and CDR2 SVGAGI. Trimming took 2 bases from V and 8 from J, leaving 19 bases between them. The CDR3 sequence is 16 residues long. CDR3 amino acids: CASSYPSVEGEDEQFF. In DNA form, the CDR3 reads TGTGCCAGCAGTTACCCTAGCGTTGAGGGAGAAGATGAGCAGTTCTTC.

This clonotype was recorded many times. As DNA, the CDR3 is TGTGCCAACCCTACGGGGACAGGGGCGACTAACACTTACTCCTACGAGCAGTACTTC. Translating it yields CANPTGTGATNTYSYEQYF. The J gene is TRBJ2-7, the V gene TRBV19; TRBD1 agrees at 10 bases. Germline CDR1 LNHDA, CDR2 SQIVND (reference sequence). The CDR3 consists of 19 residues. V lost 10 bases and J lost 0; bases outside the gene matches: 21.

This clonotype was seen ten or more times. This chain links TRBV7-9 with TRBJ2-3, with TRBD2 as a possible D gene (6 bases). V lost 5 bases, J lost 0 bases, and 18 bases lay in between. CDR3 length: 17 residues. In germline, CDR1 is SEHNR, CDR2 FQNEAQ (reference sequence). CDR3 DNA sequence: TGTGCCAGCAGCCGAAACCCAAGGGGACTGAGCACAGATACGCAGTATTTT. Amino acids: CASSRNPRGLSTDTQYF.

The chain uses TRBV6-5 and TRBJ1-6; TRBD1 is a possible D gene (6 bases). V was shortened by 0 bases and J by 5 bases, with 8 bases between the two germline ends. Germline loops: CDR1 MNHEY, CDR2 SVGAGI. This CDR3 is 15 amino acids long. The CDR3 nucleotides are TGTGCCAGCAGTTACTCGGACAGTCATAATTCACCCCTCCACTTT. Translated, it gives CASSYSDSHNSPLHF.

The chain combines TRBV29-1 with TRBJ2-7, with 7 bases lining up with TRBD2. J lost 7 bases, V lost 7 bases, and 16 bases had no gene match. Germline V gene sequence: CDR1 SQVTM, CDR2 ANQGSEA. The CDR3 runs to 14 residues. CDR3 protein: CSAGTISSYNEQYF. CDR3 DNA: TGCAGCGCCGGGACTATCAGCTCCTACAATGAGCAGTACTTC.

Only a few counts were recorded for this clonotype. CDR3 region: CASRPSPGDQETQYF. DNA of the CDR3: TGTGCCAGTAGGCCCTCCCCGGGGGACCAAGAGACCCAGTACTTC. The rearrangement uses TRBV19 and TRBJ2-5; maybe TRBD2 (6 bases). The CDR3 runs 15 residues. The germline V gene encodes CDR1 LNHDA and CDR2 SQIVND (reference sequence). Trimming took off 6 bases at V and 0 bases at J, with 14 bases between the two ends.

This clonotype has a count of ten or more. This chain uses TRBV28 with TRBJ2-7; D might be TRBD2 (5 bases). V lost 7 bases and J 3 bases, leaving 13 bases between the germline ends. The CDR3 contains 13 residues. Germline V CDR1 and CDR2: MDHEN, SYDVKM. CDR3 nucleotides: TGTGCCAGCATTCAGCCGGGGTACTACGAGCAGTACTTC. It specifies CASIQPGYYEQYF.

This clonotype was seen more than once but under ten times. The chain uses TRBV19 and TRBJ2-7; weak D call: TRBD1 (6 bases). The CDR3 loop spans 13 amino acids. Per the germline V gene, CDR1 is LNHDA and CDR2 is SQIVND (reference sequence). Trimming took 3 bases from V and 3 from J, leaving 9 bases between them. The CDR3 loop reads CASSIGQNYEQYF. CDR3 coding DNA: TGTGCCAGTAGTATCGGACAGAACTACGAGCAGTACTTC.

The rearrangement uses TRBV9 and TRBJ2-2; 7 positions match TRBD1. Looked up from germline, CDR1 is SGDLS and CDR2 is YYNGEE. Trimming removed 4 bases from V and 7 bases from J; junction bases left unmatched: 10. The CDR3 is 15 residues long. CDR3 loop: CASSTGQRMNGELFF. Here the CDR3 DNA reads TGTGCCAGCAGCACGGGACAGAGAATGAACGGGGAGCTGTTTTTT.

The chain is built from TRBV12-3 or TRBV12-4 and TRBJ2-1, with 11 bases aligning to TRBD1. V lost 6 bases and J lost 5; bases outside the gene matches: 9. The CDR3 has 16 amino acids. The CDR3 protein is CASSQWMGQGDNEQFF. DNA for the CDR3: TGTGCCAGCAGCCAGTGGATGGGACAGGGGGACAATGAGCAGTTCTTC.

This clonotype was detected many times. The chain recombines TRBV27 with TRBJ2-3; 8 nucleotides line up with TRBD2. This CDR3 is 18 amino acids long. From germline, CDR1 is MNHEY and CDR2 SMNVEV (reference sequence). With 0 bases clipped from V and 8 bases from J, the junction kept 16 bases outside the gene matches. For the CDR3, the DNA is TGTGCCAGCAGTTTATCGATGGCTGGCGGGAGGTTTCCCGCTACGCAGTATTTT. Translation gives CASSLSMAGGRFPATQYF.

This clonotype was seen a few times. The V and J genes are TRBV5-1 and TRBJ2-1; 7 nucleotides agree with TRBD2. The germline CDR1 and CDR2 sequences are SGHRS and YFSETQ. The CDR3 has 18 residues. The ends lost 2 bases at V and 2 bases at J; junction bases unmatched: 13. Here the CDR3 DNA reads TGCGCCAGCAGCTTCCACGTAGAGGGAGGGATCACCTACAATGAGCAGTTCTTC. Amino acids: CASSFHVEGGITYNEQFF.

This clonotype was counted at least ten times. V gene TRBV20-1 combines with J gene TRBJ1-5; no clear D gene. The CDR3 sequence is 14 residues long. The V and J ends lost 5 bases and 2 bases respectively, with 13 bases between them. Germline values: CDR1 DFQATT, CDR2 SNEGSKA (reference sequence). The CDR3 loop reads CSAEKRQGNQPQHF. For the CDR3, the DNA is TGCAGTGCTGAGAAGCGACAAGGCAATCAGCCCCAGCATTTT.

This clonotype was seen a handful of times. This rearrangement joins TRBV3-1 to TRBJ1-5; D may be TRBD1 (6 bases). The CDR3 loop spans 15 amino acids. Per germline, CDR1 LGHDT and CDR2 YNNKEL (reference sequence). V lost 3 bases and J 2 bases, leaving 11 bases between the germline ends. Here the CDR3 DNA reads TGTGCCAGCAGCCATGGGGGGCCGGGCAATCAGCCCCAGCATTTT. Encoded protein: CASSHGGPGNQPQHF.

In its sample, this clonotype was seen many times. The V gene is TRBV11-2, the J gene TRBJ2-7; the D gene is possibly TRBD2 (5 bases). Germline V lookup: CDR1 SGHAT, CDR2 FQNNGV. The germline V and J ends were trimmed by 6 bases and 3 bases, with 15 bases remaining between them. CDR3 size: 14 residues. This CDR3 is CASRLGLTYYEQYF. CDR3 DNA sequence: TGTGCCAGCAGGCTCGGACTTACCTACTACGAGCAGTACTTC.

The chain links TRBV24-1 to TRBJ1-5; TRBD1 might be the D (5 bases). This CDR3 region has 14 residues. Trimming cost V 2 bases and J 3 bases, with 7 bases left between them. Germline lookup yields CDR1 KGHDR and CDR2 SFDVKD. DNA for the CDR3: TGTGCCACCAGTGATTGGGGGGACAATCAGCCCCAGCATTTT. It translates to CATSDWGDNQPQHF.

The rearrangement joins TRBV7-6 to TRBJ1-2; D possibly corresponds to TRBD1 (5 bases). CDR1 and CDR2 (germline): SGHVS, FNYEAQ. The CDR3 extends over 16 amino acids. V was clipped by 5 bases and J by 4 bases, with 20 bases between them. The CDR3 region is CASSQSVLGEGYGYTF. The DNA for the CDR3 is TGTGCCAGCAGCCAATCAGTGTTGGGGGAAGGCTATGGCTACACCTTC.

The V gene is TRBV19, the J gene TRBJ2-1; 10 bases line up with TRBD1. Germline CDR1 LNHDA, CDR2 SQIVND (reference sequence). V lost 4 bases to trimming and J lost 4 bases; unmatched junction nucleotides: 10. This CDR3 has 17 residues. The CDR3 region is CASSTGTGASGYNEQFF. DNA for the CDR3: TGTGCCAGTAGTACGGGGACAGGGGCTTCGGGGTACAATGAGCAGTTCTTC.

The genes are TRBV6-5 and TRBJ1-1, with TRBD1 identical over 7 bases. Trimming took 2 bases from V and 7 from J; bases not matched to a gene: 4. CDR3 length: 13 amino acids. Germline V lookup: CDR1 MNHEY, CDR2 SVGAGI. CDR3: CASSYGTEGEAFF. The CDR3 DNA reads TGTGCCAGCAGTTACGGGACAGAGGGTGAAGCTTTCTTT.

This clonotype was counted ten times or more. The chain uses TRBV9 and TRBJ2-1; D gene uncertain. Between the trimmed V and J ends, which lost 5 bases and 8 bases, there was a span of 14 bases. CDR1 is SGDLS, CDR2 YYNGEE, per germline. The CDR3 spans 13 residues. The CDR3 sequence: CASRAGSDDEQFF. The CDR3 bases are TGTGCCAGCAGGGCAGGATCGGACGATGAGCAGTTCTTC.

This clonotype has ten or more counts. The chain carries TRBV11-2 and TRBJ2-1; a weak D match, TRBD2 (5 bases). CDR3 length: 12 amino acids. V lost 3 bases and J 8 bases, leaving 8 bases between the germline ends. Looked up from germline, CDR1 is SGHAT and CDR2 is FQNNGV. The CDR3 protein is CASSLSGYEQFF. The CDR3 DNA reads TGTGCCAGCAGCTTGAGCGGATATGAGCAGTTCTTC.